This TCR beta chain was found in a study of T cells in Graves' hyperthyroidism and ophthalmopathy. Looking at the study overall: Peripheral blood collection took place at initial diagnosis, before any treatment. General study results and limits: Prediction of ophthalmopathy progression came a median around 6 months pre-onset. Ophthalmopathy was told apart from stable hyperthyroidism by a 13 V-J model.

The sample holds many counts of this clonotype. Its matching antigen is unknown. Diagnostic assessment was based on clinical symptoms, serum thyroxine and TRAb, thyroid ultrasound and orbital computed tomography. What was amplified from RNA transcripts were TCR beta CDR3 regions. The HTBI set primed first-round TCR CDR3 RT-PCR. Each CDR3 protein gets one entry after TCRdb re-called the multiplex PCR reads with MiXCR. The data hold a few hundred thousand distinct CDR3 sequences, with about 14% observed a single time. V was cut by 7 bases and J by 0 bases, with 6 bases left in between. This CDR3 comprises 12 residues. Per germline, CDR1 LNHDA and CDR2 SQIVND (reference sequence).

This clonotype was sampled from a woman aged 30 to 39 with Graves' ophthalmopathy. The chain combines TRBV19 with TRBJ1-1; D gene unclear. The material sequenced was blood. CDR3 loop: CASTGMNTEAFF. The CDR3 DNA follows: TGTGCCAGTACCGGAATGAACACTGAAGCTTTCTTT.